This T cell receptor (beta chain) was identified in a study of blood T cell repertoires in COVID-19. Using immunoSEQ multiplex PCR, the repertoire was profiled, and TCRdb retains in-frame clones only, with some absent. This sample has a few hundred thousand clones, with about 85% found just once. V dropped 5 bases and J dropped 3 bases, with 11 bases sitting between them. The CDR3 spans 13 residues. The germline gives CDR1 WSHSY, CDR2 SAAADI. The rearrangement links TRBV10-2 to TRBJ2-7; TRBD1 is a possible D gene (6 bases). The TCR sequence derives from a woman between 50 and 59 years old who had been exposed to COVID-19. The specimen was PBMCs or T cells enriched from blood (not recorded which). This CDR3 is CASSTDRRYEQYF. CDR3 sequence (DNA): TGCGCCAGCAGTACGGACAGACGCTACGAGCAGTACTTC.